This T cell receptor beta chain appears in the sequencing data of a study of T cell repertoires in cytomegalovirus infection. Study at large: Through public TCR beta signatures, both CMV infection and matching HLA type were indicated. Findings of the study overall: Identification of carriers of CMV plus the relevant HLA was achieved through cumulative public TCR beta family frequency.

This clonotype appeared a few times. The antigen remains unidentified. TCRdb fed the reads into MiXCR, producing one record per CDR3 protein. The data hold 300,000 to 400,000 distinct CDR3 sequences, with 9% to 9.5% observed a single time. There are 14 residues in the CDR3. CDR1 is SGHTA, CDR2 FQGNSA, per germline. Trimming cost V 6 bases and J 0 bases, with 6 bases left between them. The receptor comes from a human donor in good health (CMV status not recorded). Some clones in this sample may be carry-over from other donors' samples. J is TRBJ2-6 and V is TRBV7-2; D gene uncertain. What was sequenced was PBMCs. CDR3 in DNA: TGTGCCAGCAGTACGGCCTCTGGGGCCAACGTCCTGACTTTC. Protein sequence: CASSTASGANVLTF.